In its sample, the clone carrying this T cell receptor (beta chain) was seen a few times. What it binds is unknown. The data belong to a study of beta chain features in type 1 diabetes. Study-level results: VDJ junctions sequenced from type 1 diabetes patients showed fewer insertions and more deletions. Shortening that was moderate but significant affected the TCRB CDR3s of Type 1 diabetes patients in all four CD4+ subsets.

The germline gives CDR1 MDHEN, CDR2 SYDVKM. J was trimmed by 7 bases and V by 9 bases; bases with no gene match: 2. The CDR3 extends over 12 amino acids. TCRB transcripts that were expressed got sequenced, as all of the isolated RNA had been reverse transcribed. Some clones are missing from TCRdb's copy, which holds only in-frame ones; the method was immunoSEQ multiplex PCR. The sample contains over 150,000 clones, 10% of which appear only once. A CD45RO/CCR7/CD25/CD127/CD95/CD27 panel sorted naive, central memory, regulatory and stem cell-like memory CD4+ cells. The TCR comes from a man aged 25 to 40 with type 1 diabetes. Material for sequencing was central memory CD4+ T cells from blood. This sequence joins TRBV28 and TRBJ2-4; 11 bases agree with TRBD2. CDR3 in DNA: TGTGCCAGTAGCGGGAGGGTTAACATTCAGTACTTC. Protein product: CASSGRVNIQYF.